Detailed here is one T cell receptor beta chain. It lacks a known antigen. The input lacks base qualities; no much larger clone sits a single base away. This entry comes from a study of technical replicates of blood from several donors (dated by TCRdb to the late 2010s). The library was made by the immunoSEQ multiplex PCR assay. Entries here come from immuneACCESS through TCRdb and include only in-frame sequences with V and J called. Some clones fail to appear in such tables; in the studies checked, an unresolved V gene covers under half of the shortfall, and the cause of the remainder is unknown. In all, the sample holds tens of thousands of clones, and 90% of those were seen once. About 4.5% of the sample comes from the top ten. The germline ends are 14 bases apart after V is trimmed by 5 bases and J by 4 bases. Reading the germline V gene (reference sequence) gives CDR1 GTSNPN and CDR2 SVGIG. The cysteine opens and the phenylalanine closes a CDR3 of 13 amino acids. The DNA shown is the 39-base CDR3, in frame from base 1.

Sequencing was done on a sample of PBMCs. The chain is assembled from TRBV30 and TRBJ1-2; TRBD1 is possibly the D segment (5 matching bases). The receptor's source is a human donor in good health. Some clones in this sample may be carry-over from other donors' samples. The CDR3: CAWSDNPIYGYTF. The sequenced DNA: TGTGCCTGGTCGGACAACCCAATCTATGGCTACACCTTC.